This passage covers 5 T cell receptor beta chains from one sample sequenced in a study of memory CD4+ T cells and cytomegalovirus serostatus. The sort gate was single viable CD3+CD4+CD8-CD45RO+ cells for memory CD4+ T cells. Method: immunoSEQ multiplex PCR; TCRdb's copy keeps in-frame clones and lacks some. The repertoire holds about 41,000 clones, about 76% seen once, with 0.79% in the top ten. The sequenced sample was memory CD4+ T cells from blood. These receptors were collected from an adult in good health and CMV-seronegative.

The chain carries TRBV7-9 and TRBJ2-1; D perhaps matches TRBD1 (5 bases). The CDR3 loop spans 13 amino acids. V lost 5 bases and J lost 10, with 15 bases in between. The germline gives CDR1 SEHNR, CDR2 FQNEAQ (reference sequence). The CDR3 sequence: CASSLDTAEEQFF. Written as DNA, the CDR3 is TGTGCCAGCAGCCTGGACACGGCAGAGGAGCAGTTCTTC.

This clone was counted a few times. At the DNA level, this CDR3 is encoded by other sequences in the same sample as well. Written as DNA, the CDR3 is TGCGCCAGCAACGATGGAGGGAATTCACCCCTCCACTTT. This codes for CASNDGGNSPLHF. J is TRBJ1-6 and V is TRBV5-1, with D unclear. This CDR3 comprises 13 residues. CDR1 and CDR2 from the germline V gene are SGHRS and YFSETQ. Trimming removed 6 bases at V and 7 bases at J, with 11 bases between. The entire variable domain, with the rest obtained from reference TRBV5-1 and TRBJ1-6, is as follows: KAGVTQTPRYLIKTRGQQVTLSCSPISGHRSVSWYQQTPGQGLQFLFEYFSETQRNKGNFPGRFSGRQFSNSRSEMNVSTLELGDSALYLCASNDGGNSPLHFGNGTRLTVT.

V gene TRBV30 combines with J gene TRBJ2-5, with TRBD2 identical over 12 bases. The end of the DNA fits TRBJ2-7 better, so the J call may be wrong. The CDR3 loop spans 16 amino acids. Germline V gene data show CDR1 as GTSNPN and CDR2 as SVGIG (reference sequence). Here the CDR3 reads CAWSVLAGGIHYEQYF. Written as DNA, the CDR3 is TGTGCCTGGAGTGTACTAGCGGGGGGAATACACTACGAGCAGTACTTC.

The V gene is TRBV4-2, the J gene TRBJ1-1; no firm D call. The germline V gene encodes CDR1 LGHNA and CDR2 YNFKEQ. This CDR3 has 14 residues. Trimming left V 0 bases short and J 0 bases short, with 5 bases between. The CDR3 DNA reads as TGTGCCAGCAGCCAAGACCTCCTGAACACTGAAGCTTTCTTT. Translated, it gives CASSQDLLNTEAFF.

The genes are TRBV5-4 and TRBJ2-5, with 7 bases matching TRBD1. Trimming took 4 bases from V and 2 from J; bases not matched to a gene: 14. Germline lookup yields CDR1 SGHNT and CDR2 YYREEE (reference sequence). This CDR3 has 17 residues. CDR3 sequence (DNA): TGTGCCAGCAGCCCGGGACAGCTAAAATATACACAAGAGACCCAGTACTTC. It codes for CASSPGQLKYTQETQYF.